A selection of T cell receptor beta chains follows, all from one sample in a study of blood T cells in healthy people across ages. TCRdb reprocessed the 5' RACE reads with MiXCR, giving one entry per CDR3 protein. The data show roughly 2 million distinct CDR3 sequences, with roughly 50% seen just once and less than 2.5% held by the top ten. Sequences were obtained from blood. Every receptor here comes from a woman in her 40s in good health. CDR3s include the opening cysteine and the closing phenylalanine or tryptophan. D genes are given only for firm matches. Not all rows give a size; the values are once, few, many and, for expanded clones, a class.

>TRBD1|.|TRBV5-1|TRBJ2-5
TGCGCCAGCAGCAACGGAGGGACAGGGAAAGAGACCCAGTACTTC
CASSNGGTGKETQYF
>TRBD1|.|TRBV4-3|TRBJ1-2
TGCGCCAGCAGCAAATCCGCGACAGGGATGGACTATGGCTACACCTTC
CASSKSATGMDYGYTF
>.|few|TRBV9|TRBJ2-3
TGTGCCAGCAGCACACCGAGGGGGGGTGGCCCAGATACGCAGTATTTT
CASSTPRGGGPDTQYF
>TRBD1|.|TRBV5-8|TRBJ1-2
TGTGCCAGCAGCTTGGGGGGGACAGTTAATGGCTACACCTTC
CASSLGGTVNGYTF
>.|.|TRBV6-1|TRBJ2-7
TGTGCCAGCAGTGAATACCCCTTGGAGGGGAGCTCCTACGAGCAGTACTTC
CASSEYPLEGSSYEQYF
>TRBD1|.|TRBV7-9|TRBJ1-2
TGTGCCAGCAGCTTAGGGGACAGCCGTTATGGCTACACCTTC
CASSLGDSRYGYTF
>.|few|TRBV9|TRBJ2-3
TGTGCCAGCAGCGTAGAGGGGGGGGCCTCCTCGGATACGCAGTATTTT
CASSVEGGASSDTQYF
>.|.|TRBV9|TRBJ1-2
TGTGCCAGCAGCGTAGCTACCTGGGAATCCGGTGGCTACACCTTC
CASSVATWESGGYTF
>.|.|TRBV18|TRBJ2-7
TGTGCCAGCTCCCCAGAGGAGCTCTCCTACGAGCAGTACTTC
CASSPEELSYEQYF
>TRBD2|few|TRBV27|TRBJ2-3
TGTGCCAGCAGGGCTGTACTAGCGGGGGGAACGGATACGCAGTATTTT
CASRAVLAGGTDTQYF
>TRBD2|.|TRBV4-1|TRBJ2-1
TGCGCCAGCAGCCATCTGGTAGCGGGGGGCTCCTACAATGAGCAGTTCTTC
CASSHLVAGGSYNEQFF
>TRBD1|.|TRBV10-2|TRBJ1-2
TGCGCCAGCAGTGATCCCCTCAGGGGGGGATGGTATGGCTACACCTTC
CASSDPLRGGWYGYTF
>.|few|TRBV7-2|TRBJ2-7
TGTGCCAGCAGCCCGACAGGCTTCTCCTACGAGCAGTACTTC
CASSPTGFSYEQYF
>TRBD1|.|TRBV12-3/TRBV12-4|TRBJ1-1
TGTGCCAGCAGTTGGTCGCCGGGACAGGGAAGGATGAACACTGAAGCTTTCTTT
CASSWSPGQGRMNTEAFF
>TRBD1|.|TRBV20-1|TRBJ2-7
TGCAGTGCTAGGGACAGGGAAGGGTTCTACGAGCAGTACTTC
CSARDREGFYEQYF
>.|.|TRBV4-3|TRBJ1-2
TGCGCCAGCAGCCAAGTGGGAGAACACTTCTATGGCTACACCTTC
CASSQVGEHFYGYTF
>TRBD2|few|TRBV20-1|TRBJ2-5
TGCAGTGCTAGAGATCCCCGACTAGCGGGGGGCCAAGAGACCCAGTACTTC
CSARDPRLAGGQETQYF
>TRBD2|.|TRBV7-2|TRBJ2-3
TGTGCCAGCAGCTACGGACTAGCGGCTGATACGCAGTATTTT
CASSYGLAADTQYF
>TRBD2|.|TRBV4-3|TRBJ2-1
TGCGCCAGCAGCCAAACCCAGGGCGGGGGGGCCCGCAATGAGCAGTTCTTC
CASSQTQGGGARNEQFF
>TRBD2|.|TRBV12-3/TRBV12-4|TRBJ2-1
TGTGCCAGCAGTTTAGTTTCCGGGGGGGCCGGGGAGCAGTTCTTC
CASSLVSGGAGEQFF
>.|.|TRBV7-9|TRBJ1-2
TGTGCCAGCAACACCGATTTCTATGGCTACACCTTC
CASNTDFYGYTF
>.|.|TRBV7-2|TRBJ1-6
TGTGCCAGCAGCTCACAGGGAAACTCCTATAATTCACCCCTCCACTTT
CASSSQGNSYNSPLHF
>TRBD2|.|TRBV12-3/TRBV12-4|TRBJ2-1
TGTGCCAGCAGGAAGACTAGCGCTTCGTCAAATGAGCAGTTCTTC
CASRKTSASSNEQFF
>.|.|TRBV9|TRBJ2-1
TGTGCCAGCAGCGTAGAAAGGGTCCCTTACAATGAGCAGTTCTTC
CASSVERVPYNEQFF
>.|few|TRBV7-2|TRBJ2-4
TGTGCCAGCAGTCATGCCGAAGTGGGGCGTCAGTACTTC
CASSHAEVGRQYF
>TRBD2|many|TRBV20-1|TRBJ2-5
TGCAGTGCTAGCGGGGGGGGGGAGACCCAGTACTTC
CSASGGGETQYF
>TRBD2|.|TRBV6-5|TRBJ2-3
TGTGCCAGCAGCCAACTAGCGCCCCGGGATACGCAGTATTTT
CASSQLAPRDTQYF
>.|.|TRBV4-3|TRBJ2-3
TGCGCCAGCAGCCAAGACCGGAGGGTGGGTATGCAGTATTTT
CASSQDRRVGMQYF
>.|few|TRBV20-1|TRBJ2-3
TGCAGTGCTCTGACTGGGGGCAACACAGATACGCAGTATTTT
CSALTGGNTDTQYF
>.|.|TRBV6-2/TRBV6-3|TRBJ2-1
TGTGCCAGCAGTTCGGTAGGCCTCGGGGGAGAGCAGTTCTTC
CASSSVGLGGEQFF
>TRBD2|.|TRBV6-1|TRBJ2-3
TGTGCCAGCAGTGGGGCCCGGACTAGCGGTTCAGATACGCAGTATTTT
CASSGARTSGSDTQYF
>.|.|TRBV4-2|TRBJ1-6
TGTGCCAGCAGCCAATCGGCGGACCTTAATTCACCCCTCCACTTT
CASSQSADLNSPLHF
>TRBD2|.|TRBV20-1|TRBJ2-7
TGCAGTGCTGTTAGACTAGCGGGGATGGTTGTGGGTGAGCAGTACTTC
CSAVRLAGMVVGEQYF
>TRBD1|.|TRBV20-1|TRBJ1-2
TGCAGTGCTACCGTACAGGGGCCTACTTGGGGCTACACCTTC
CSATVQGPTWGYTF
>TRBD2|once|TRBV7-2|TRBJ2-5
TGTGCCAGCAGCTTAATGCGCGCGGGGGGGCCAGAGACCCAGTACTTC
CASSLMRAGGPETQYF
>.|.|TRBV7-2|TRBJ1-4
TGTGCCAGCAGCCAATTGGTTTCGGGGAATGAAAAACTGTTTTTT
CASSQLVSGNEKLFF
>.|.|TRBV29-1|TRBJ1-2
TGCAGCGTTGCCGCCGCGGGGAACTATGGCTACACCTTC
CSVAAAGNYGYTF
>TRBD2|many|TRBV28|TRBJ2-1
TGTGCCAGCTCCGGGGGGACTTACAATGAGCAGTTCTTC
CASSGGTYNEQFF
>.|.|TRBV7-9|TRBJ2-5
TGTGCCAGCGCGACGGGGGGCGAGACCCAGTACTTC
CASATGGETQYF
>TRBD2|.|TRBV6-5|TRBJ2-7
TGTGCCAGCAGTTACTCTCCCGGGGGGGGAGCCTACGAGCAGTACTTC
CASSYSPGGGAYEQYF
>TRBD2|.|TRBV13|TRBJ2-3
TGTGCCAGCAGCCGCTACTCACTAGCGGGGAGGAGCACAGATACGCAGTATTTT
CASSRYSLAGRSTDTQYF
>.|.|TRBV24-1|TRBJ2-1
TGTGCCACCAGTGATTTTATCGGCAGGGTGAATGAGCAGTTCTTC
CATSDFIGRVNEQFF
>TRBD2|.|TRBV20-1|TRBJ2-3
TGCAGTGCTAGTGTTCTAGCGGGGATGGATACGCAGTATTTT
CSASVLAGMDTQYF
>TRBD2|.|TRBV9|TRBJ2-1
TGTGCCAGCAGCGTAGCTCATAGCGGGGGGGCAAATGAGCAGTTCTTC
CASSVAHSGGANEQFF
>TRBD1|.|TRBV10-1|TRBJ2-7
TGCGCCAGCAGTGAGCCGGGACAGGGGGCCCACGAGCAGTACTTC
CASSEPGQGAHEQYF
>TRBD1|.|TRBV4-1|TRBJ2-1
TGCGCCAGCAGCCAAGAAGAGGAGACAGGGTATTACAATGAGCAGTTCTTC
CASSQEEETGYYNEQFF
>.|.|TRBV5-6|TRBJ2-5
TGTGCCAGCAGCTTGGACCCATCATGGACCCAGTACTTC
CASSLDPSWTQYF
>TRBD1|.|TRBV27|TRBJ1-1
TGTGCCAGCAGTCCAACGTCATTACCTACGACAGGGAACCATAAAGCTTTCTTT
CASSPTSLPTTGNHKAFF
>.|.|TRBV2|TRBJ2-1
TGTGCCAGCACGAGCCCAGGGGGGCCCTACAATGAGCAGTTCTTC
CASTSPGGPYNEQFF
>.|.|TRBV11-2|TRBJ1-4
TGTGCCAGCAGCCTGAACACGGGGGGAGAACTGTTTTTT
CASSLNTGGELFF
>.|.|TRBV7-6|TRBJ1-1
TGTGCCAGCAGCCCCTGGACAGCAATGAACACTGAAGCTTTCTTT
CASSPWTAMNTEAFF
>.|.|TRBV7-2|TRBJ2-7
TGTGCCAGCAGCTCCCAAAGGGTGGGCTCCTACGAGCAGTACTTC
CASSSQRVGSYEQYF
>.|.|TRBV7-6|TRBJ2-7
TGTGCCAGCAGCGTAGAGGGGATGGGCGAGCAGTACTTC
CASSVEGMGEQYF
>.|few|TRBV7-7|TRBJ2-5
TGTGCTAGCAGCTTTTGGGGATACGAGACCCAGTACTTC
CASSFWGYETQYF
>.|.|TRBV25-1|TRBJ1-6
TGTGCCAGCCGAAGGGCAGGGCCCAATTCACCCCTCCACTTT
CASRRAGPNSPLHF
>TRBD2|.|TRBV6-1|TRBJ2-3
TGTGCCAGCAGCCCGACTAGCGGGGGTAGAACAGATACGCAGTATTTT
CASSPTSGGRTDTQYF
>.|many|TRBV5-1|TRBJ2-1
TGCGCCAGCAGCTTCGGTGGGAGCTCCTACAATGAGCAGTTCTTC
CASSFGGSSYNEQFF
>.|.|TRBV7-9|TRBJ2-3
TGTGCCAGCAGGACCTTAGATACGCAGTATTTT
CASRTLDTQYF
>.|few|TRBV11-2|TRBJ2-1
TGTGCCAGCAGCTCCCCCGTTGTCTCCGAGCAGTTCTTC
CASSSPVVSEQFF